Listed below are T cell receptor beta chains from one sample, sequenced in a study of cytomegalovirus exposure and HLA in healthy donors. The table came from immunoSEQ multiplex PCR; TCRdb's copy has only in-frame clones and leaves some out. The sample yields roughly 250,000 clones, about 86% seen once. The sequenced sample consisted of PBMCs. The source of these receptors is a young man in good health and CMV-seronegative. Each CDR3 is given with its conserved first and last residue. The D gene is left open where the match is weak. Clone size is given for some rows only: seen once, a few or many times, or a class if the clone is expanded.

V: TRBV6-1; J: TRBJ2-1; size: once; D: TRBD2; CDR3: CASSEELAGFYNEQFF; DNA: TGTGCCAGCAGTGAAGAACTAGCGGGGTTCTACAATGAGCAGTTCTTC
V: TRBV7-9; J: TRBJ2-6; size: NA; D: NA; CDR3: CASSLGAQTLSGANVLTF; DNA: TGTGCCAGCAGCTTGGGGGCCCAGACATTATCTGGGGCCAACGTCCTGACTTTC
V: TRBV7-2; J: TRBJ2-7; size: NA; D: TRBD2; CDR3: CASSPKLAGGHEQYF; DNA: TGTGCCAGCAGCCCAAAACTAGCGGGAGGTCACGAGCAGTACTTC
V: TRBV28; J: TRBJ1-1; size: NA; D: NA; CDR3: CASRKTGNTEAFF; DNA: TGTGCCAGCAGAAAGACAGGGAACACTGAAGCTTTCTTT
V: TRBV5-4; J: TRBJ1-4; size: NA; D: TRBD1; CDR3: CASTPGQGGGWEKLFF; DNA: TGTGCCAGCACGCCGGGACAGGGAGGAGGTTGGGAAAAACTGTTTTTT
V: TRBV2; J: TRBJ2-7; size: NA; D: TRBD2; CDR3: CASNRGGGYEQYF; DNA: TGTGCCAGCAATCGGGGGGGCGGCTACGAGCAGTACTTC
V: TRBV7-2; J: TRBJ2-7; size: NA; D: NA; CDR3: CASSLDSINYEQYF; DNA: TGTGCCAGCAGCTTGGACAGTATAAACTACGAGCAGTACTTC
V: TRBV29-1; J: TRBJ2-5; size: NA; D: TRBD2; CDR3: CSVDLAGAPQETQYF; DNA: TGCAGCGTTGACCTAGCGGGGGCACCACAAGAGACCCAGTACTTC
V: TRBV6-5; J: TRBJ2-1; size: NA; D: NA; CDR3: CASSLRGLSYNEQFF; DNA: TGTGCCAGCAGCCTACGCGGGCTCTCCTACAATGAGCAGTTCTTC
V: TRBV2; J: TRBJ2-3; size: NA; D: TRBD2; CDR3: CASILAPTSTDTQYF; DNA: TGTGCCAGCATACTAGCGCCCACTAGCACAGATACGCAGTATTTT
V: TRBV6-6; J: TRBJ2-1; size: NA; D: NA; CDR3: CASSPPARDEQFF; DNA: TGTGCCAGCAGCCCTCCCGCGAGGGATGAGCAGTTCTTC
V: TRBV4-3; J: TRBJ2-7; size: NA; D: NA; CDR3: CASSQETRRVYEQYF; DNA: TGCGCCAGCAGCCAAGAGACCCGCCGGGTTTACGAGCAGTACTTC
V: TRBV7-2; J: TRBJ1-2; size: NA; D: NA; CDR3: CASSLNGGTYYGYTF; DNA: TGTGCCAGCAGCTTAAACGGCGGAACATACTATGGCTACACCTTC
V: TRBV5-1; J: TRBJ2-1; size: NA; D: TRBD2; CDR3: CASSPTSGGAYEQFF; DNA: TGCGCCAGCAGCCCGACTAGCGGGGGGGCCTATGAGCAGTTCTTC
V: TRBV5-1; J: TRBJ2-3; size: once; D: NA; CDR3: CASSLELMPDTQYF; DNA: TGCGCCAGCAGCTTGGAACTAATGCCAGATACGCAGTATTTT
V: TRBV27; J: TRBJ2-1; size: NA; D: TRBD2; CDR3: CASMGLVYNEQFF; DNA: TGTGCCAGCATGGGACTAGTTTACAATGAGCAGTTCTTC
V: TRBV2; J: TRBJ2-7; size: NA; D: TRBD1; CDR3: CASSERGLGYEQYF; DNA: TGTGCCAGCAGTGAAAGGGGGCTTGGCTACGAGCAGTACTTC
V: TRBV27; J: TRBJ2-1; size: NA; D: NA; CDR3: CASSKGVEQFF; DNA: TGTGCCAGCAGTAAAGGAGTTGAGCAGTTCTTC
V: TRBV2; J: TRBJ1-1; size: few; D: NA; CDR3: CASSDPRTVTEAFF; DNA: TGTGCCAGCAGTGACCCGCGGACAGTCACTGAAGCTTTCTTT
V: TRBV27; J: TRBJ2-1; size: NA; D: TRBD2; CDR3: CASSLRGTGMEQFF; DNA: TGTGCCAGCAGTTTGCGGGGGACGGGTATGGAGCAGTTCTTC
V: TRBV19; J: TRBJ1-5; size: NA; D: TRBD1; CDR3: CASSIGGTGLNQPQHF; DNA: TGTGCCAGTAGTATAGGTGGGACAGGCCTAAATCAGCCCCAGCATTTT
V: TRBV7-9; J: TRBJ2-3; size: NA; D: NA; CDR3: CASSSNRASPDTQYF; DNA: TGTGCCAGCAGCTCGAACAGGGCTAGCCCAGATACGCAGTATTTT
V: TRBV27; J: TRBJ2-1; size: NA; D: NA; CDR3: CASSAGLYNEQFF; DNA: TGTGCCAGCAGTGCGGGACTCTACAATGAGCAGTTCTTC
V: TRBV5-4; J: TRBJ1-1; size: once; D: TRBD1; CDR3: CASRSGQGLTEAFF; DNA: TGTGCCAGCAGGTCGGGACAGGGCCTCACTGAAGCTTTCTTT
V: TRBV18; J: TRBJ2-5; size: NA; D: NA; CDR3: CASSPRRAQETQYF; DNA: TGTGCCAGCTCACCCCGGAGAGCACAAGAGACCCAGTACTTC
V: TRBV28; J: TRBJ1-6; size: few; D: NA; CDR3: CASRRTENSPLHF; DNA: TGTGCCAGCAGAAGGACAGAAAATTCACCCCTCCACTTT
V: TRBV25-1; J: TRBJ2-3; size: NA; D: TRBD2; CDR3: CASSPTSGRALDTQYF; DNA: TGTGCCAGCAGCCCGACTAGCGGGAGGGCCTTAGATACGCAGTATTTT
V: TRBV6-1; J: TRBJ1-4; size: NA; D: NA; CDR3: CASSIRQATNEKLFF; DNA: TGTGCCAGCAGCATTAGACAGGCAACTAATGAAAAACTGTTTTTT
V: TRBV27; J: TRBJ2-7; size: NA; D: NA; CDR3: CASSFILGPPYEQYF; DNA: TGTGCCAGCAGTTTCATCCTGGGGCCTCCCTACGAGCAGTACTTC
V: TRBV6-5; J: TRBJ1-2; size: NA; D: NA; CDR3: CASSLGGPYGYTF; DNA: TGTGCCAGCAGCCTGGGGGGACCCTATGGCTACACCTTC
V: TRBV5-6; J: TRBJ2-3; size: NA; D: NA; CDR3: CASSSLSGSTDTQYF; DNA: TGTGCCAGCAGCTCGCTGAGCGGAAGCACAGATACGCAGTATTTT
V: TRBV7-3; J: TRBJ2-7; size: NA; D: TRBD1; CDR3: CASSPSGDSSYEQYF; DNA: TGTGCCAGCAGCCCCTCTGGGGACAGCTCCTACGAGCAGTACTTC
V: TRBV28; J: TRBJ1-1; size: NA; D: NA; CDR3: CASSIRAQYEAFF; DNA: TGTGCCAGCAGTATCCGCGCACAGTATGAAGCTTTCTTT
V: TRBV5-1; J: TRBJ2-2; size: few; D: NA; CDR3: CASSLGRLNTGELFF; DNA: TGCGCCAGCAGCTTGGGCAGGCTTAACACCGGGGAGCTGTTTTTT
V: TRBV4-1; J: TRBJ2-7; size: NA; D: NA; CDR3: CASSRPGQRPYEQYF; DNA: TGCGCCAGCAGCAGACCAGGTCAGCGGCCCTACGAGCAGTACTTC
V: TRBV28; J: TRBJ2-7; size: NA; D: TRBD1; CDR3: CASSSGQGTPYEQYF; DNA: TGTGCCAGCAGCTCGGGACAGGGAACCCCCTACGAGCAGTACTTC
V: TRBV5-4; J: TRBJ1-6; size: few; D: NA; CDR3: CASSLETASPLHF; DNA: TGTGCCAGCAGCTTGGAGACAGCTTCACCCCTCCACTTT
V: TRBV4-3; J: TRBJ2-3; size: NA; D: TRBD2; CDR3: CASSQVFGTSVDTQYF; DNA: TGCGCCAGCAGCCAAGTGTTCGGGACTAGCGTCGATACGCAGTATTTT
V: TRBV7-6; J: TRBJ2-5; size: NA; D: TRBD2; CDR3: CASSLSGGAASVKTQYF; DNA: TGTGCCAGCAGCTTATCCGGGGGGGCCGCATCCGTGAAGACCCAGTACTTC
V: TRBV7-3; J: TRBJ1-6; size: NA; D: TRBD1; CDR3: CASSLLGGGNSPLHF; DNA: TGTGCCAGCAGCTTATTAGGAGGGGGCAATTCACCCCTCCACTTT
V: TRBV2; J: TRBJ1-3; size: NA; D: NA; CDR3: CASRRSDGNTIYF; DNA: TGTGCCAGCAGGAGGTCTGACGGAAACACCATATATTTT
V: TRBV28; J: TRBJ1-1; size: NA; D: NA; CDR3: CASTEVVNTEAFF; DNA: TGTGCCAGCACCGAGGTCGTGAACACTGAAGCTTTCTTT
V: TRBV5-1; J: TRBJ2-1; size: NA; D: NA; CDR3: CASSFGQGSNEQFF; DNA: TGCGCCAGCAGCTTTGGGCAGGGATCCAATGAGCAGTTCTTC
V: TRBV6-5; J: TRBJ1-2; size: NA; D: TRBD1; CDR3: CASSSNDRGNYGYTF; DNA: TGTGCCAGCAGCTCCAATGACAGGGGAAACTATGGCTACACCTTC
V: TRBV9; J: TRBJ2-1; size: NA; D: TRBD2; CDR3: CASSVGGRAGGYNEQFF; DNA: TGTGCCAGCAGCGTAGGCGGGAGAGCGGGGGGCTACAATGAGCAGTTCTTC
V: TRBV5-6; J: TRBJ2-2; size: NA; D: NA; CDR3: CASSLADTGELFF; DNA: TGTGCCAGCAGCTTGGCCGACACCGGGGAGCTGTTTTTT
V: TRBV15; J: TRBJ2-3; size: NA; D: TRBD2; CDR3: CATSRAAGATDTQYF; DNA: TGTGCCACCAGCAGAGCGGCGGGAGCCACAGATACGCAGTATTTT
V: TRBV9; J: TRBJ1-5; size: NA; D: NA; CDR3: CASNERFRGQPQHF; DNA: TGTGCCAGCAACGAAAGGTTCCGAGGACAGCCCCAGCATTTT